These T cell receptor beta chains were read from a single sample in a study of blood T cell repertoires in COVID-19. TCRdb's copy holds only in-frame clones and misses some; the assay was immunoSEQ multiplex PCR. The sample lists about 180,000 clones; more than 85% were seen once. The sequencing sample was made of peripheral blood. These receptors were taken from a woman younger than 45 with active or convalescent COVID-19. Each CDR3 is given with its conserved first and last residue. Fields, in order: V gene, clone size, D gene, J gene, CDR3 protein, CDR3 DNA. D genes are given only for firm matches. Expanded clones are given a class, and other clones once, few, many or no size at all.

V: TRBV7-2
size: NA
D: NA
J: TRBJ2-5
CDR3: CASSLGSGGETQYF
DNA: TGTGCCAGCAGCTTAGGTTCCGGGGGAGAGACCCAGTACTTC

V: TRBV5-1
size: NA
D: TRBD1
J: TRBJ1-1
CDR3: CASSLYGQANTEAFF
DNA: TGCGCCAGCAGCTTGTATGGACAGGCCAACACTGAAGCTTTCTTT

V: TRBV6-4
size: NA
D: NA
J: TRBJ1-5
CDR3: CASSADGGDQPQHF
DNA: TGTGCCAGCAGCGCCGACGGGGGTGATCAGCCCCAGCATTTT

V: TRBV29-1
size: NA
D: NA
J: TRBJ1-1
CDR3: CSVSRRSTGPNTEAFF
DNA: TGCAGCGTCTCACGACGTAGTACAGGGCCTAACACTGAAGCTTTCTTT

V: TRBV3-1/TRBV3-2
size: NA
D: TRBD2
J: TRBJ2-3
CDR3: CASSQEPIAGPPKTQYF
DNA: TGTGCCAGCAGCCAAGAGCCCATAGCGGGGCCTCCGAAGACGCAGTATTTT

V: TRBV7-9
size: NA
D: TRBD1
J: TRBJ1-6
CDR3: CASSSGQGFYNSPLHF
DNA: TGTGCCAGCAGCTCGGGACAGGGATTTTATAATTCACCCCTCCACTTT

V: TRBV7-9
size: NA
D: TRBD1
J: TRBJ2-1
CDR3: CASSPTGNKQFF
DNA: TGTGCCAGCAGCCCGACAGGGAATAAGCAGTTCTTC

V: TRBV20-1
size: NA
D: TRBD1
J: TRBJ1-6
CDR3: CSASTGQGGSPLHF
DNA: TGCAGTGCTAGTACGGGACAGGGGGGTTCACCCCTCCACTTT

V: TRBV19
size: NA
D: TRBD1
J: TRBJ1-3
CDR3: CASEQGESGNTIYF
DNA: TGTGCCAGCGAACAGGGGGAATCTGGAAACACCATATATTTT

V: TRBV28
size: NA
D: NA
J: TRBJ2-1
CDR3: CASSSLQGSYNEQFF
DNA: TGTGCCAGCAGTTCTTTACAGGGTTCCTACAATGAGCAGTTCTTC

V: TRBV9
size: NA
D: NA
J: TRBJ1-6
CDR3: CASSVSYADSPLHF
DNA: TGTGCCAGCAGCGTATCTTATGCAGATTCACCCCTCCACTTT

V: TRBV5-1
size: NA
D: NA
J: TRBJ2-1
CDR3: CASSLGQAEINEQFF
DNA: TGCGCCAGCAGCTTGGGCCAAGCTGAAATCAATGAGCAGTTCTTC

V: TRBV3-1/TRBV3-2
size: once
D: TRBD1
J: TRBJ1-1
CDR3: CASSQRTGGTEAFF
DNA: TGTGCCAGCAGCCAACGTACAGGGGGCACTGAAGCTTTCTTT

V: TRBV11-3
size: NA
D: NA
J: TRBJ2-3
CDR3: CASSNSDTQYF
DNA: TGTGCCAGCAGTAACTCGGATACGCAGTATTTT

V: TRBV11-2
size: once
D: NA
J: TRBJ1-6
CDR3: CASSLEGAVSPLHF
DNA: TGTGCCAGCAGCTTAGAGGGGGCGGTTTCACCCCTCCACTTT

V: TRBV7-9
size: NA
D: TRBD1
J: TRBJ2-7
CDR3: CASSSGTDAYEQYF
DNA: TGTGCCAGCAGCTCAGGGACAGATGCTTACGAGCAGTACTTC

V: TRBV4-2
size: once
D: TRBD2
J: TRBJ2-5
CDR3: CARGGTSGTRETQYF
DNA: TGTGCCAGGGGGGGGACTAGCGGGACTCGGGAGACCCAGTACTTC

V: TRBV29-1
size: NA
D: NA
J: TRBJ1-3
CDR3: CSVHDSSGNTIYF
DNA: TGCAGCGTCCATGACAGCTCTGGAAACACCATATATTTT

V: TRBV5-1
size: NA
D: NA
J: TRBJ1-6
CDR3: CASSASDSPLHF
DNA: TGCGCCAGCAGCGCCAGCGATTCACCCCTCCACTTT

V: TRBV16
size: NA
D: NA
J: TRBJ1-2
CDR3: CASSQSAVFYGYTF
DNA: TGTGCCAGCAGCCAATCCGCAGTCTTCTATGGCTACACCTTC

V: TRBV12-5
size: NA
D: NA
J: TRBJ1-2
CDR3: CASGQPLEGYTF
DNA: TGTGCTAGTGGCCAGCCTCTGGAGGGCTACACCTTC

V: TRBV12-5
size: NA
D: NA
J: TRBJ1-2
CDR3: CASGLVTGSNYGYTF
DNA: TGTGCTAGTGGTTTGGTAACAGGCTCTAACTATGGCTACACCTTC